This record covers a single TCR beta chain. Its recognized antigen is unknown. Germline and junction disagree at one end, which may indicate a read error. Sequencing ends 3 residues short of the CDR3 end; the germline J gene provides the rest. TCR beta CDR3 regions were amplified by multiplex PCR from an average of roughly 1,300 ng genomic DNA per sample using the immunoSEQ assay. Primer bias was corrected in the assay by using a complete synthetic TCR repertoire to establish an amplification baseline. The amplicons were sequenced on the Illumina platform. Per the authors' processing: Sequences were error-corrected by clustering with frequency ratios and a modified nearest-neighbor algorithm, then analyzed in the immunoSEQ Analyzer with IMGT gene definitions. At each rarefaction depth, TCR richness and evenness were averaged across 20 rarefaction repeats, and any sample with fewer sequences than the depth was left out. V, D and J gene relative abundances were compared between groups with Wilcoxon rank sum tests, applying FDR correction. Blinded duplicates gave an intraclass correlation of about 96% for TCR richness and an average of approximately 83% across about 65 gene segments. Sourced from immuneACCESS, this table was stored by TCRdb with only in-frame sequences that have V and J called. A share of the clones is absent; for the studies checked, an unresolved V gene accounts for under half, and the remainder has no known explanation. V and J calls and clone size are those listed in that table; D and trimming were worked out from the DNA. The record for this sample contains about 30,000 clones. In total, the top ten clones hold approximately 6.3% of the sample.

This record comes from a study of T cells in women clearing cervical HPV infection listed by TCRdb under 2018. Broadly, across the study: Cases were 20 to 25 women with histologically confirmed HPV16-related CIN3 or worse, including 2 invasive cancers. Nested within Costa Rica's Guanacaste HPV Natural History Study, an exploratory proof-of-principle case-control study compared TCR repertoires across cervical HPV16 outcomes. Among cases, blood sampling came a median of almost 150 days after lesion detection, with an interquartile range of about 80 to 210 days. Since only a few of the women had HLA typing available, the possibility that HLA type was acting as a confounder could not be ruled out. Median age was about 30 years in cases versus over 37 in controls, and baseline characteristics did not differ significantly. Cases were matched to controls by age within five years and by the year the sample was collected. Blood from cases was collected at the visit where the lesion was first found, while blood from controls was collected once the infection could no longer be detected. In the parent cohort, some 11,000 women aged 18 or older were enrolled in Guanacaste, Costa Rica, during about 1993 to 1994 and then followed for six to eight years. The 20 to 25 controls were women who cleared a single incident HPV16 infection within 12 months without developing precancer or cancer. As quality controls, five blinded duplicates were added to each group, bringing the total to about 60 samples made up of 50 or so participants and 10 replicates.

The paper's findings and limits, for the study overall: T-cell numbers per sample were unknown, so richness differences could reflect varying T-cell content rather than repertoire biology. Random forest classifiers combining richness and V gene abundances distinguished cases from controls with an estimated AUC of approximately 0.83. Lower TRBV6-7 relative abundance was observed in cases than in controls (roughly 0.12% versus 0.15%; Bonferroni P = 0.0008). CIN3+ cases had significantly higher TCR repertoire richness than controls across sequencing depths, but evenness did not differ between the groups. The cross-sectional design could not show whether the associations came before the infection or were a result of it, and neither effector/memory subsets nor HPV-specific T cells were isolated.

The CDR3 holds 14 amino acids from the cysteine to the phenylalanine. Of the CDR3's DNA, 33 bases were read; they are in frame from base 1. The germline V gene (reference sequence) specifies PRHDT as CDR1 and FYEKMQ as CDR2. Every participant had a single incident cervical HPV16 infection, and women with prevalent HPV16 infections were excluded. Cervical HPV DNA was detected with MY09/MY11 PCR, and genotyping was done by dot-blot hybridization. Approximately 16 mL of heparinized blood were centrifuged, and the buffy coat was split into aliquots, frozen at -30 degrees C, and then kept at -80 degrees C. QIAGEN kits were used to extract genomic DNA from the buffy coat specimens.

The V gene is TRBV13 and the J gene is TRBJ2-3; TRBD1 agrees with 7 junctional bases. The TCR was taken from a woman aged 18 to 75 with a cervical HPV16 infection that either progressed to CIN3+ or cleared (not recorded which). The specimen sequenced was blood buffy coat. Incomplete CDR3 DNA: TGTGCCAGCAGCCTAGGGACAGTCACAGATACG. This is translated as CASSLGTVTDT. The whole CDR3 region reads CASSLGTVTDTQYF.